Below, 9 T cell receptor beta chains from the same sample are listed, as sequenced in a study of monozygotic twins with inflammatory bowel disease. TCRdb re-called the 5' RACE reads and catalogs CDR3 proteins one per entry, DNA excluded. The sample holds under 350,000 distinct CDR3 sequences. The sequencing sample was made of blood. These receptors all stem from a human donor with ulcerative colitis or Crohn's disease, or a healthy co-twin of an affected twin (not recorded which).

This rearrangement joins TRBV27 to TRBJ1-4; the D gene TCRdb calls, TRBD1, cannot be checked with no DNA. This CDR3 region has 16 residues. Germline CDR1 reads MNHEY; CDR2 reads SMNVEV (reference sequence). The CDR3 loop reads CASSPRLPGPKEKLFF.

The chain is built from TRBV24-1 and TRBJ2-3; TCRdb names TRBD2, which stays unverified in the absence of DNA. The CDR3 has 15 amino acids. Germline loops: CDR1 KGHDR, CDR2 SFDVKD. The CDR3 sequence is CASSPSGSITDTQYF.

The chain employs TRBV20-1 and TRBJ2-5. Germline V gene sequence: CDR1 DFQATT, CDR2 SNEGSKA (reference sequence). This CDR3 contains 13 residues. The CDR3 loop reads CSARGPAKETQYF.

V is TRBV7-9 and J is TRBJ1-5; TCRdb indicates TRBD1, and absent DNA this call remains unverified. Germline values: CDR1 SEHNR, CDR2 FQNEAQ (reference sequence). The CDR3 consists of 13 residues. This CDR3 is CASSWEQGQPQHF.

The chain joins TRBV10-3 to TRBJ2-1. The CDR3 length is 12 residues. Germline CDR1 ENHRY, CDR2 SYGVKD. This CDR3 reads CAISNRDNEQFF.

The V call is TRBV7-2, the J call TRBJ2-3. The CDR3 runs 12 residues. The germline V gene has CDR1 SGHTA and CDR2 FQGNSA. CDR3 protein: CASSKRIDTQYF.

The chain is built from TRBV19 and TRBJ2-1; there is no DNA to check the TCRdb D call of TRBD2. Per the germline V gene, CDR1 is LNHDA and CDR2 is SQIVND (reference sequence). CDR3 length: 15 amino acids. The CDR3 region is CASSTTTQTIREQFF.

V is TRBV5-1 and J is TRBJ2-7; TCRdb designates TRBD1, a call that cannot be tested without DNA. There are 17 residues in the CDR3. The germline CDR1 and CDR2 sequences are SGHRS and YFSETQ. CDR3 loop: CASSLSITGTGAYEQYF. The entire variable domain, with the rest obtained from reference TRBV5-1 and TRBJ2-7, is as follows: KAGVTQTPRYLIKTRGQQVTLSCSPISGHRSVSWYQQTPGQGLQFLFEYFSETQRNKGNFPGRFSGRQFSNSRSEMNVSTLELGDSALYLCASSLSITGTGAYEQYFGPGTRLTVT.

The gene calls are TRBV2 and TRBJ2-1; TCRdb's assignment of TRBD2 cannot be checked, as there is no DNA. The CDR3 spans 15 residues. The germline V gene encodes CDR1 SNHLY and CDR2 FYNNEI. The chain's CDR3 is CASSEGAGLYNEQFF. Drawing the rest from reference TRBV2 and TRBJ2-1, the complete variable domain is EPEVTQTPSHQVTQMGQEVILRCVPISNHLYFYWYRQILGQKVEFLVSFYNNEISEKSEIFDDQFSVERPDGSNFTLKIRSTKLEDSAMYFCASSEGAGLYNEQFFGPGTRLTVL.